Listed here is a single TCR beta chain. No antigen is known for it. The libraries of TRB cDNA were prepared using 5' RACE with UMI labels. No DNA is given; TCRdb re-called the 5' RACE reads and lists each CDR3 protein once. The specimen's table records 48,000 or so distinct CDR3 sequences. This entry is derived from a study of CXCR3-negative and CXCR3-positive naive CD8 T cells. Study-level results: The study inferred TCR strength from TRB CDR3 properties and found comparable surface CD5 between naive subsets.

The CDR3 loop spans 17 amino acids. Germline values: CDR1 SGHRS, CDR2 YFSETQ. This TCR was recovered from a human donor in good health. Some clones in this sample may be carry-over from other donors' samples. The chain has TRBV5-1 and TRBJ2-2; TCRdb outputs TRBD2, but without DNA this stays unchecked. Sequenced: memory CD8+ T cells from blood. The CDR3 loop reads CASSGPGLATNTGELFF.